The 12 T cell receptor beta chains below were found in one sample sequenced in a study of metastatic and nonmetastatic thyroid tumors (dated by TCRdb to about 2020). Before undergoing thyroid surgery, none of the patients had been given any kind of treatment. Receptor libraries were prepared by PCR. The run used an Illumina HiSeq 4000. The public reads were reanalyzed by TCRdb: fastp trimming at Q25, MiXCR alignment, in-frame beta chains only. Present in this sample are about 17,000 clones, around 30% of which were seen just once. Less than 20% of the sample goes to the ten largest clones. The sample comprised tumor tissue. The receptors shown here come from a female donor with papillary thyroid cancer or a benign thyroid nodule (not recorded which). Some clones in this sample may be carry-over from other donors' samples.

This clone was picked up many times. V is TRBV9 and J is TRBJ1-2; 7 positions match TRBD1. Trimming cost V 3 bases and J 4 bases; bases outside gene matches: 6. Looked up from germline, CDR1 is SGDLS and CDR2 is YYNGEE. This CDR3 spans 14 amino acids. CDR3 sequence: CASSAAGTAYGYTF. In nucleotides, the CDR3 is TGTGCCAGCAGCGCAGCCGGGACAGCCTATGGCTACACCTTC.

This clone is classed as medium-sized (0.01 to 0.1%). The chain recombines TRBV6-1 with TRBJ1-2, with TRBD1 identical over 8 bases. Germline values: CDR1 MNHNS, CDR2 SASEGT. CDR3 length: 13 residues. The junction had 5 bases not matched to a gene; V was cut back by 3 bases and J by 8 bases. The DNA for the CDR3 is TGTGCCAGCAGTGATCGGGGGACAGGAGGCTACACCTTC. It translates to CASSDRGTGGYTF.

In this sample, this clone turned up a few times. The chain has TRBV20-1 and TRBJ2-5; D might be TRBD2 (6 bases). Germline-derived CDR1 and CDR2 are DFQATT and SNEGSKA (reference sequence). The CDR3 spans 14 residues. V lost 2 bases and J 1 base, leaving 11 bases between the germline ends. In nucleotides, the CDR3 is TGCAGTGCTAGACTAGCGCCTCTCCAAGAGACCCAGTACTTC. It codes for CSARLAPLQETQYF.

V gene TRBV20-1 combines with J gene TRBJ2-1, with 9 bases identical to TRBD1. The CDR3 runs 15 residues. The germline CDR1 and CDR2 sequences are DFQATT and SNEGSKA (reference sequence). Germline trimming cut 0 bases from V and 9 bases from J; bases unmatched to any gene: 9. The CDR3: CSAREGQGLGSEQFF. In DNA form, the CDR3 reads TGCAGTGCTAGAGAGGGACAGGGATTGGGAAGTGAGCAGTTCTTC.

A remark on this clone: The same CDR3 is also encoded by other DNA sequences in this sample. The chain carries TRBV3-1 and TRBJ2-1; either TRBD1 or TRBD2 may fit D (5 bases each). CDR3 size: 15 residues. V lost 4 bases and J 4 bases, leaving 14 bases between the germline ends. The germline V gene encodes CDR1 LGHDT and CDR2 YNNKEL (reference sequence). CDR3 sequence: CASSPSRGAYNEQFF. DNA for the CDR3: TGTGCCAGCAGCCCCTCCCGGGGCGCTTACAATGAGCAGTTCTTC.

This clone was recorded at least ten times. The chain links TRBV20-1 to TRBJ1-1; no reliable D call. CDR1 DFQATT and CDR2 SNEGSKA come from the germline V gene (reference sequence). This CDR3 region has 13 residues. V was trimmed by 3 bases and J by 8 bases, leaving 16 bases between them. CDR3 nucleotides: TGCAGTGCTAGCGGAGAGGCGGGGATCGAAGCTTTCTTT. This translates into CSASGEAGIEAFF.

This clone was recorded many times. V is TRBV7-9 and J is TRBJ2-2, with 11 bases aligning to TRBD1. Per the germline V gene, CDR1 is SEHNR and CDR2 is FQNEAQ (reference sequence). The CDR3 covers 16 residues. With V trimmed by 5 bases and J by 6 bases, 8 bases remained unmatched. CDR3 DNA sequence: TGTGCCAGCAGCCTGACCGGGACAGGGGGGGCCGGGGAGCTGTTTTTT. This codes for CASSLTGTGGAGELFF. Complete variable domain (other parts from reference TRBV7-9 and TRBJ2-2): DTGVSQNPRHKITKRGQNVTFRCDPISEHNRLYWYRQTLGQGPEFLTYFQNEAQLEKSRLLSDRFSAERPKGSFSTLEIQRTEQGDSAMYLCASSLTGTGGAGELFFGEGSRLTVL.

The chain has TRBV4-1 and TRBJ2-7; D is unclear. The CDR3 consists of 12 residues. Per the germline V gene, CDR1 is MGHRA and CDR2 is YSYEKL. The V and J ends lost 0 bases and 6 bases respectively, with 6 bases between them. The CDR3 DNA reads TGCGCCAGCAGCCAAGATTTCTCCGAGCAGTACTTC. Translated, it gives CASSQDFSEQYF.

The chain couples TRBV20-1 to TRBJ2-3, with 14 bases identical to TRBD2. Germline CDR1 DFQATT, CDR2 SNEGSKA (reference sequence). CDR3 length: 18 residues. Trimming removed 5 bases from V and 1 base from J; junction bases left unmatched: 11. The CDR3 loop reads CSALTSGGVQVGTDTQYF. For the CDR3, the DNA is TGCAGTGCTTTGACTAGCGGGGGGGTCCAGGTGGGCACAGATACGCAGTATTTT.

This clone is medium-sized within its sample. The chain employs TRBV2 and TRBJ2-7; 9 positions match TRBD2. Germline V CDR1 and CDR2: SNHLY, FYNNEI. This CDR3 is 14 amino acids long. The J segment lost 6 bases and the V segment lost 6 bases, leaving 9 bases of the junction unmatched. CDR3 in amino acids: CASRATSGGFEQYF. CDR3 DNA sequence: TGTGCCAGCAGGGCGACTAGCGGAGGGTTCGAGCAGTACTTC.

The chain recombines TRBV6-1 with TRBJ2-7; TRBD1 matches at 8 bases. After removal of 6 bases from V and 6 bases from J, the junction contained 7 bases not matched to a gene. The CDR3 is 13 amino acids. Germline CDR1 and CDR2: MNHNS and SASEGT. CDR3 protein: CASRGQGRGEQYF. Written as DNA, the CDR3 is TGTGCCAGCAGAGGACAGGGAAGAGGCGAGCAGTACTTC.

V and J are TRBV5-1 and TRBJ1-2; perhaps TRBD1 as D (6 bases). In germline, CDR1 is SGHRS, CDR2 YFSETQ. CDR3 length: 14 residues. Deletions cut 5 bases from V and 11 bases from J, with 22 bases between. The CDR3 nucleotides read TGCGCCAGCAGTTCCGGGACACCTAATATGCGGTACACCTTC. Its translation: CASSSGTPNMRYTF.